This is a list of T cell receptor beta chains from one sample in a study of siplizumab effects on memory and regulatory T cells. This table comes from immunoSEQ multiplex PCR, and its TCRdb copy is limited to in-frame clones, with some not included. Of about 46,000 clones in the sample, roughly 92% were seen once. Material for sequencing was CD8+ T cells sorted from blood. The source is a human donor in good health. The CDR3 runs from the conserved cysteine through the conserved F or W. The D gene is left open where the match is weak. Rows may omit the clone size; those that give it use once, few, many or a size class.

CASSPSTAVGTEAFF | TGTGCCAGTAGTCCCTCCACCGCAGTTGGCACTGAAGCTTTCTTT | . | TRBJ1-1 | . | TRBV19
CASSFSSRRSYYEQYF | TGTGCCAGCAGTTTTTCTTCTAGGAGAAGCTACTACGAGCAGTACTTC | . | TRBJ2-7 | . | TRBV28
CASSQGLAGVLDTQYF | TGTGCCAGCAGCCAGGGACTAGCGGGAGTTTTGGATACGCAGTATTTT | TRBD2 | TRBJ2-3 | few | TRBV7-3
CASSFSPGGSSYNEQFF | TGTGCCAGCAGCTTTAGCCCGGGAGGGTCCTCCTACAATGAGCAGTTCTTC | TRBD2 | TRBJ2-1 | once | TRBV7-6
CASSPGLAGGRSYEQYF | TGTGCCAGCAGCCCGGGACTAGCGGGAGGGAGGAGCTACGAGCAGTACTTC | TRBD2 | TRBJ2-7 | . | TRBV5-4
CASEGAWGYTF | TGTGCCAGTGAGGGGGCTTGGGGCTACACCTTC | TRBD1 | TRBJ1-2 | . | TRBV11-2
CASSLSVIGRVYEQYF | TGTGCCAGCAGCTTATCCGTTATAGGACGGGTCTACGAGCAGTACTTC | . | TRBJ2-7 | . | TRBV11-2
CASSITSGRVADTQYF | TGCGCCAGCAGCATAACTAGCGGGAGGGTGGCAGATACGCAGTATTTT | TRBD2 | TRBJ2-3 | once | TRBV4-1
CASRGVTSGTIGELFF | TGTGCCAGCAGGGGGGTGACTAGCGGGACAATCGGGGAGCTGTTTTTT | TRBD2 | TRBJ2-2 | . | TRBV5-6
CASSTDSGANVLTF | TGCGCCAGCAGCACAGACTCTGGGGCCAACGTCCTGACTTTC | . | TRBJ2-6 | . | TRBV10-2
CASSFTARSYEQYF | TGTGCCAGCAGTTTTACTGCGCGATCCTACGAGCAGTACTTC | . | TRBJ2-7 | . | TRBV28
CASSRDQSEQFF | TGCGCCAGCAGCCGGGATCAGAGTGAGCAGTTCTTC | . | TRBJ2-1 | . | TRBV4-1
CASSVAAAVSGNTIYF | TGTGCCAGCAGCGTAGCGGCAGCCGTCTCTGGAAACACCATATATTTT | . | TRBJ1-3 | . | TRBV9
CASHRDRDSRDRGEQYF | TGCGCCAGCCACCGGGACAGGGATTCGCGGGATCGAGGCGAGCAGTACTTC | TRBD1 | TRBJ2-7 | . | TRBV5-1
CASSWGGYNEQFF | TGTGCCAGCAGCTGGGGGGGATACAATGAGCAGTTCTTC | TRBD2 | TRBJ2-1 | . | TRBV7-2
CASEPDTYNEQFF | TGCGCCAGCGAACCCGATACGTACAATGAGCAGTTCTTC | . | TRBJ2-1 | . | TRBV5-1
CASSLMGSRDEQFF | TGTGCCAGCAGCTTAATGGGGAGCCGAGATGAGCAGTTCTTC | . | TRBJ2-1 | . | TRBV7-3
CASSHNADTQYF | TGCGCCAGCAGCCACAACGCAGATACGCAGTATTTT | . | TRBJ2-3 | . | TRBV5-1
CASSLAGSSYNEQFF | TGTGCCAGCAGCTTAGCGGGAAGCTCCTACAATGAGCAGTTCTTC | . | TRBJ2-1 | . | TRBV7-3
CASSLGFTGYEQYF | TGTGCCAGCAGCTTAGGATTCACGGGATACGAGCAGTACTTC | . | TRBJ2-7 | . | TRBV11-2
CASSDYSGSTDTQYF | TGTGCCAGCAGTGACTATAGCGGTAGCACAGATACGCAGTATTTT | . | TRBJ2-3 | once | TRBV2
CASSIEWMDYEQYF | TGTGCCAGTAGTATAGAATGGATGGACTACGAGCAGTACTTC | . | TRBJ2-7 | . | TRBV19
CSVDDGTDNEKLFF | TGCAGCGTCGACGACGGGACAGATAATGAAAAACTGTTTTTT | TRBD1 | TRBJ1-4 | . | TRBV29-1
CATLDRGHISGNTIYF | TGTGCCACTCTGGACAGGGGGCACATCTCTGGAAACACCATATATTTT | TRBD1 | TRBJ1-3 | . | TRBV19
CASSMLLAGTGGDGYTF | TGTGCCAGTAGTATGTTACTGGCCGGGACAGGGGGAGATGGCTACACCTTC | TRBD1 | TRBJ1-2 | . | TRBV19
CASSLYRGSGNTIYF | TGTGCCAGCAGCTTGTATAGGGGTTCAGGAAACACCATATATTTT | . | TRBJ1-3 | . | TRBV5-4
CASSLGDPAEQYF | TGTGCCAGCAGTTTAGGGGATCCCGCCGAGCAGTACTTC | . | TRBJ2-7 | . | TRBV27
CASIRGLLEAFF | TGTGCCAGCATCAGGGGGCTACTTGAAGCTTTCTTT | TRBD1 | TRBJ1-1 | . | TRBV5-8
CASSLLKRDNSGQYF | TGTGCCAGCAGCTTATTAAAGCGGGACAATAGCGGGCAGTACTTC | . | TRBJ2-7 | . | TRBV11-2
CATSRETYRDPTDTDTQYF | TGTGCCACCAGCAGAGAAACCTACCGGGACCCAACCGACACAGATACGCAGTATTTT | . | TRBJ2-3 | . | TRBV15
CASRYGHQETQYF | TGTGCCAGCAGGTACGGCCACCAAGAGACCCAGTACTTC | . | TRBJ2-5 | . | TRBV27
CASSLTGHTDTQYF | TGTGCCAGCAGCTTGACTGGCCACACAGATACGCAGTATTTT | . | TRBJ2-3 | . | TRBV5-4
CASSLLTGTNYGYTF | TGCGCCAGCAGCTTGCTGACCGGGACTAACTATGGCTACACCTTC | . | TRBJ1-2 | . | TRBV5-1
CASSLGGHNEQFF | TGTGCCAGCAGCTTAGGGGGCCACAATGAGCAGTTCTTC | . | TRBJ2-1 | . | TRBV7-6
CASSLAFQGYPEAFF | TGTGCCAGCAGCTTAGCGTTTCAGGGGTACCCTGAAGCTTTCTTT | . | TRBJ1-1 | . | TRBV11-2
CASSDWYGYTF | TGTGCCAGCAGCGATTGGTATGGCTACACCTTC | . | TRBJ1-2 | . | TRBV9
CAWTGVPLYNEQFF | TGTGCCTGGACGGGAGTCCCTCTCTACAATGAGCAGTTCTTC | . | TRBJ2-1 | . | TRBV30
CATSDTGGRVTDTQYF | TGTGCCACCAGCGACACAGGCGGGCGGGTAACAGATACGCAGTATTTT | . | TRBJ2-3 | . | TRBV15
CASSSNDRGHTEAFF | TGTGCCAGCAGCTCCAACGACAGGGGACACACTGAAGCTTTCTTT | TRBD1 | TRBJ1-1 | . | TRBV5-6
CASKKGVRAFF | TGTGCCAGCAAAAAAGGGGTTAGGGCTTTCTTT | . | TRBJ1-1 | . | TRBV6-1
CASSLTRTSVDTQYF | TGTGCCAGCAGCCTTACCCGGACATCTGTTGATACGCAGTATTTT | . | TRBJ2-3 | once | TRBV6-6
CASSLGQARTDTQYF | TGTGCCAGCAGCCTGGGACAGGCCAGAACAGATACGCAGTATTTT | TRBD1 | TRBJ2-3 | . | TRBV6-5
CASSLAGGASSDTQYF | TGTGCCAGCAGCTTAGCGGGGGGAGCGAGCTCAGATACGCAGTATTTT | . | TRBJ2-3 | . | TRBV7-9
CASSLDMGSLGGTEAFF | TGCGCCAGCAGCTTGGATATGGGGTCCTTAGGTGGCACTGAAGCTTTCTTT | . | TRBJ1-1 | . | TRBV5-1
CASSHPGNTEAFF | TGCGCCAGCAGCCACCCGGGGAACACTGAAGCTTTCTTT | . | TRBJ1-1 | . | TRBV4-1
CASSSTGTSGMSTDTQYF | TGCGCCAGCAGCTCAACCGGGACTAGCGGGATGAGCACAGATACGCAGTATTTT | TRBD2 | TRBJ2-3 | . | TRBV5-1
CASKRGLLHSPLHF | TGTGCCAGCAAACGGGGGTTGTTACATTCACCCCTCCACTTT | . | TRBJ1-6 | . | TRBV28
CASSPTVSAEQYF | TGTGCCAGCAGTCCGACCGTTAGCGCCGAGCAGTACTTC | . | TRBJ2-7 | . | TRBV28
CASSAERYTEAFF | TGTGCCAGCAGCGCCGAGCGGTACACTGAAGCTTTCTTT | . | TRBJ1-1 | . | TRBV9
CASSLPGRNTEAFF | TGTGCCAGCAGCCTCCCGGGTCGGAACACTGAAGCTTTCTTT | . | TRBJ1-1 | . | TRBV28
CASSHQGLANEQFF | TGTGCCAGCAGCCACCAGGGACTAGCAAATGAGCAGTTCTTC | TRBD2 | TRBJ2-1 | . | TRBV4-2
CATSPTWGGYTGELFF | TGTGCCACCAGCCCGACCTGGGGCGGTTACACCGGGGAGCTGTTTTTT | . | TRBJ2-2 | . | TRBV15
CAIKKEEVDYTNTGELFF | TGTGCCATAAAGAAAGAGGAGGTGGACTACACGAACACCGGGGAGCTGTTTTTT | . | TRBJ2-2 | . | TRBV7-9
CASSQSRDPGYEQYF | TGCGCCAGCAGCCAATCAAGGGACCCCGGCTACGAGCAGTACTTC | . | TRBJ2-7 | . | TRBV4-1